This is a list of T cell receptor beta chains from one sample in a study of T cell repertoires in cytomegalovirus infection. TCRdb reanalysed the reads using MiXCR and keeps one entry per CDR3 protein. The sample shows hundreds of thousands of distinct CDR3 sequences, roughly 10% of them seen only once. The sequencing sample was made of PBMCs. The receptors here all came from a human donor in good health (CMV status not recorded). Some clones in this sample may be carry-over from other donors' samples. Each CDR3 is given with its conserved first and last residue. Each record gives: D gene, V gene, CDR3 protein. D genes are given only for firm matches.

d_gene: TRBD2
v_gene: TRBV3-1
CDR3aa: CASSHGLAGDPGHEQFF

d_gene: TRBD1
v_gene: TRBV12-3/TRBV12-4
CDR3aa: CASRGQGGYEQYF

d_gene: TRBD1
v_gene: TRBV7-8
CDR3aa: CASSSRQGAMGNTIYF

d_gene: -
v_gene: TRBV19
CDR3aa: CASSERETQYF

d_gene: TRBD1
v_gene: TRBV7-2
CDR3aa: CASSSRQGGGYTF

d_gene: TRBD2
v_gene: TRBV20-1
CDR3aa: CSPAGASWDTQYF

d_gene: -
v_gene: TRBV20-1
CDR3aa: CSAREGQALGSYTF

d_gene: -
v_gene: TRBV14
CDR3aa: CASSQDGRGLFF

d_gene: TRBD2
v_gene: TRBV12-3/TRBV12-4
CDR3aa: CASSFASGSNEQFF

d_gene: TRBD1
v_gene: TRBV10-3
CDR3aa: CAISDPDRGTEAFF

d_gene: TRBD1
v_gene: TRBV12-5
CDR3aa: CASGTGGTRSFF

d_gene: -
v_gene: TRBV5-6
CDR3aa: CASSPVANYGYTF

d_gene: -
v_gene: TRBV11-2
CDR3aa: CASSSILASSSTENTGELFF

d_gene: TRBD1
v_gene: TRBV7-9
CDR3aa: CASSSGQGVFDEQFF